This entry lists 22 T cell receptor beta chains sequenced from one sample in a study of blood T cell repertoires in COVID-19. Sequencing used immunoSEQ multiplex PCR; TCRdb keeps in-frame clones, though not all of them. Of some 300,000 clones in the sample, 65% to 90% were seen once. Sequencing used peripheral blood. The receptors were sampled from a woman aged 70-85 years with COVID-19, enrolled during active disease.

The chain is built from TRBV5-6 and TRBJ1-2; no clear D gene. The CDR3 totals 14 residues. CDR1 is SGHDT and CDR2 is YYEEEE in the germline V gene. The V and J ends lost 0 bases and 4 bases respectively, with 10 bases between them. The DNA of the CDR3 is TGTGCCAGCAGCTTGGAGGCGGAAGGCTATGGCTACACCTTC. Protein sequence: CASSLEAEGYGYTF.

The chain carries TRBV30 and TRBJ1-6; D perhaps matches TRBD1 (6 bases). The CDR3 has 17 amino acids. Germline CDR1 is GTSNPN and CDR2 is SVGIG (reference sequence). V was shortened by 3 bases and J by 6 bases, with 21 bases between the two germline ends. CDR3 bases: TGTGCCTGGAGAGTTATCAGGGGTCCCCAACTTAATTCACCCCTCCACTTT. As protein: CAWRVIRGPQLNSPLHF.

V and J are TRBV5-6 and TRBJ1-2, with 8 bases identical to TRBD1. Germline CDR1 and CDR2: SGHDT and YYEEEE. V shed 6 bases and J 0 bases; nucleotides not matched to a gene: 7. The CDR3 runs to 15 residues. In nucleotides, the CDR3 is TGTGCCAGCACCGGACAGGGAAAAGCTAACTATGGCTACACCTTC. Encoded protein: CASTGQGKANYGYTF.

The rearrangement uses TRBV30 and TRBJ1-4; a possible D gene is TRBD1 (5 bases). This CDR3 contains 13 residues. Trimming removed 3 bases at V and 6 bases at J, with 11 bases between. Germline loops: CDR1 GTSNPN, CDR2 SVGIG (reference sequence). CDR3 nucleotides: TGTGCCTGGAGAAGGCAGGGTTATGAAAAACTGTTTTTT. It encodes CAWRRQGYEKLFF. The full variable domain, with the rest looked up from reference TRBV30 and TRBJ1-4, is SQTIHQWPATLVQPVGSPLSLECTVEGTSNPNLYWYRQAAGRGLQLLFYSVGIGQISSEVPQNLSASRPQDRQFILSSKKLLLSDSGFYLCAWRRQGYEKLFFGSGTQLSVL.

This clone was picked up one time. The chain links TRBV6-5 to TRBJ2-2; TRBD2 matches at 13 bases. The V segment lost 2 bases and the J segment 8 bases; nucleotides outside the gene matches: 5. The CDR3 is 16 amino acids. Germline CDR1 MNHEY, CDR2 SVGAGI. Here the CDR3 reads CASSYRTSGGWGELFF. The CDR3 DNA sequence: TGTGCCAGCAGTTACCGGACTAGCGGGGGATGGGGGGAGCTGTTTTTT.

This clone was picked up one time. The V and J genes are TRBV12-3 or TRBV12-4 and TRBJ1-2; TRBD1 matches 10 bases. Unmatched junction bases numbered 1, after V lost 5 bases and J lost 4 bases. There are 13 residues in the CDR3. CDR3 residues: CASSGTGAYGYTF. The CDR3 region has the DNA TGTGCCAGCAGTGGGACAGGGGCCTATGGCTACACCTTC.

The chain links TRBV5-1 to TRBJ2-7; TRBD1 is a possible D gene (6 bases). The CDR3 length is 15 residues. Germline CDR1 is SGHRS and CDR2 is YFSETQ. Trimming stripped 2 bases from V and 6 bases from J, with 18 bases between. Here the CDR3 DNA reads TGCGCCAGCAGCTTAGATGTAGGGGGAATGGGCGAGCAGTACTTC. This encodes CASSLDVGGMGEQYF.

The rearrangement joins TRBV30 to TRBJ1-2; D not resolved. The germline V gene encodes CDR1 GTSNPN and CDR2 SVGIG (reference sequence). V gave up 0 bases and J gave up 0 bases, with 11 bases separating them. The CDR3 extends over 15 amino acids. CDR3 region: CAWSVPGATNYGYTF. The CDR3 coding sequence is TGTGCCTGGAGTGTGCCGGGAGCCACTAACTATGGCTACACCTTC.

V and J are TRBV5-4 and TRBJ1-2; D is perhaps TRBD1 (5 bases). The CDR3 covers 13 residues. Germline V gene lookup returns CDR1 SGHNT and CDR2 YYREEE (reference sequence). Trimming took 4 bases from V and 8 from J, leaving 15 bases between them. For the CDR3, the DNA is TGTGCCAGCAGCCGCGGGGAGGGGTGGGGCTACACCTTC. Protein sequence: CASSRGEGWGYTF.

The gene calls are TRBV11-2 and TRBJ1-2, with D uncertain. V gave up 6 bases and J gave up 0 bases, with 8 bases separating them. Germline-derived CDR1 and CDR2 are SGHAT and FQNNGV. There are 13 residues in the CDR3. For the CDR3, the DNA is TGTGCCAGCAGTCCATCTACTAACTATGGCTACACCTTC. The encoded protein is CASSPSTNYGYTF.

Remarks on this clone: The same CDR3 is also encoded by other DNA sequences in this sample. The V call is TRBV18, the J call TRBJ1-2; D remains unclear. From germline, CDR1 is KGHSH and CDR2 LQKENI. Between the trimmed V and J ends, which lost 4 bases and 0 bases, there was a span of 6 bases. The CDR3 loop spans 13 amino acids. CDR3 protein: CASSRDSNYGYTF. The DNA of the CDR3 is TGTGCCAGCTCACGTGACTCTAACTATGGCTACACCTTC.

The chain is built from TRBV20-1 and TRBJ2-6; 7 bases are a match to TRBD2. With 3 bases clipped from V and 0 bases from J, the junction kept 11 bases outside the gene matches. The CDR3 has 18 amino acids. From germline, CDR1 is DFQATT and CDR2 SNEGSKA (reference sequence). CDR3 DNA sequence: TGCAGTGCTAGTCCCCCGGGGGGAGGTATCTCTGGGGCCAACGTCCTGACTTTC. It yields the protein CSASPPGGGISGANVLTF.

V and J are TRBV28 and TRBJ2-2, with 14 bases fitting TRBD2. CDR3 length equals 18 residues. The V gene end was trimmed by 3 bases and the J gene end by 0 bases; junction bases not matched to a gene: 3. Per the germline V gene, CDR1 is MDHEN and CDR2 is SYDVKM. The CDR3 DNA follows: TGTGCCAGCAGTTTCCGACTAGCGGGGGGGACGAACACCGGGGAGCTGTTTTTT. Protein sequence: CASSFRLAGGTNTGELFF.

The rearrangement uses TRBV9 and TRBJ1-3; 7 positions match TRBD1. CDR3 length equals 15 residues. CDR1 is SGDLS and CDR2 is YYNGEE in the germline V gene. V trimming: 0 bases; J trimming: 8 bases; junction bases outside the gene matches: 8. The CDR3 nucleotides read TGTGCCAGCAGCGTAGTGGGACAGCCCTCTGACACCATATATTTT. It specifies CASSVVGQPSDTIYF.

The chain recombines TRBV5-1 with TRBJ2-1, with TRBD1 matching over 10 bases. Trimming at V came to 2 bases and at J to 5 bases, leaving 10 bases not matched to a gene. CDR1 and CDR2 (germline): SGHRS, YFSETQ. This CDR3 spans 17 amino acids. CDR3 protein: CASSFNLPGQGNNEQFF. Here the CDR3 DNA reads TGCGCCAGCAGCTTCAACCTACCGGGACAGGGGAACAATGAGCAGTTCTTC. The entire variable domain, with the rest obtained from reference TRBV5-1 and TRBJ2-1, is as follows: KAGVTQTPRYLIKTRGQQVTLSCSPISGHRSVSWYQQTPGQGLQFLFEYFSETQRNKGNFPGRFSGRQFSNSRSEMNVSTLELGDSALYLCASSFNLPGQGNNEQFFGPGTRLTVL.

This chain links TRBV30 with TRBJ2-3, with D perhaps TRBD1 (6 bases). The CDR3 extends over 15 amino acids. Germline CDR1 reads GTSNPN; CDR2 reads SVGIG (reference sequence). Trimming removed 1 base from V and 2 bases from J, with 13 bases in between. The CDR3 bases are TGTGCCTGGAGTGCCTGGGACACACACACAGATACGCAGTATTTT. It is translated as CAWSAWDTHTDTQYF.

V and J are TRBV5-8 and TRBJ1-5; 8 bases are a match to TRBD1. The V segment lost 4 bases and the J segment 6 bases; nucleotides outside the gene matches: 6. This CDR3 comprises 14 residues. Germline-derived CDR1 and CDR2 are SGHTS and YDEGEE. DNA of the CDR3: TGTGCCAGCAGCCGAGACAGGGGAACTCAGCCCCAGCATTTT. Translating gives CASSRDRGTQPQHF.

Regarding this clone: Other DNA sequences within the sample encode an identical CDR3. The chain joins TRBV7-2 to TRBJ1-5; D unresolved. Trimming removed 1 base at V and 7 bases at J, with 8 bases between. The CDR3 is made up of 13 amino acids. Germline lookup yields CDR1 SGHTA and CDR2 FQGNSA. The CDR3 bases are TGTGCCAGCAGCTTAGACCGGGTACAGCCCCAGCATTTT. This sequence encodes CASSLDRVQPQHF.

In DNA form, the CDR3 reads TGTGCCAGTAGTATGGGTGCGGGGGGCCTATACAATGAGCAGTTCTTC. Its protein product is CASSMGAGGLYNEQFF. The V gene is TRBV19, the J gene TRBJ2-1; 8 bases agree with TRBD2. The V gene's germline CDR1 is LNHDA and CDR2 SQIVND (reference sequence). The CDR3 consists of 16 residues. V lost 3 bases, J lost 4 bases, and 8 bases stayed unmatched. Looking up the rest from reference TRBV19 and TRBJ2-1 gives the full variable domain: DGGITQSPKYLFRKEGQNVTLSCEQNLNHDAMYWYRQDPGQGLRLIYYSQIVNDFQKGDIAEGYSVSREKKESFPLTVTSAQKNPTAFYLCASSMGAGGLYNEQFFGPGTRLTVL.

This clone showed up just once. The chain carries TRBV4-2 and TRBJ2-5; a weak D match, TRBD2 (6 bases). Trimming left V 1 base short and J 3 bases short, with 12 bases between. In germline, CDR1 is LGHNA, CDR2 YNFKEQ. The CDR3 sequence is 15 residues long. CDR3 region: CASSQVGTSKETQYF. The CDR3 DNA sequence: TGTGCCAGCAGCCAAGTCGGGACTTCCAAAGAGACCCAGTACTTC.

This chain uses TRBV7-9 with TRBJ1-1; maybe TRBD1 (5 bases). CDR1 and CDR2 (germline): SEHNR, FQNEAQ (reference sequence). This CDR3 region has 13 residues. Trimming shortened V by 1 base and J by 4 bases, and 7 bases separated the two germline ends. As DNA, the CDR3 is TGTGCCAGCAGCTTAGGACAGAGCACTGAAGCTTTCTTT. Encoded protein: CASSLGQSTEAFF.

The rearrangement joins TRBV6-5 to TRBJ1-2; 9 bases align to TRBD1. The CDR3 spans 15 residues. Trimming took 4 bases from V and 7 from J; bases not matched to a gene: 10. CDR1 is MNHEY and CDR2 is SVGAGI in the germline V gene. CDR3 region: CASSLAGQGLSGYTF. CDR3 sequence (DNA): TGTGCCAGCAGTTTAGCGGGACAGGGACTATCTGGCTACACCTTC.